Below are 11 T cell receptor beta chains sequenced from a single sample in a study of blood T cell repertoires in COVID-19. Method: immunoSEQ multiplex PCR; TCRdb's copy keeps in-frame clones and lacks some. This sample has over 250,000 clones, with 70% to 90% found just once. Sequenced input: peripheral blood. The receptor source for this set is a woman in her forties or fifties with acute or convalescent COVID-19.

This chain connects TRBV10-2 to TRBJ2-7; 10 bases are a match to TRBD2. The CDR3 sequence is 15 residues long. Germline lookup yields CDR1 WSHSY and CDR2 SAAADI. Trimming at V came to 11 bases and at J to 6 bases, leaving 16 bases not matched to a gene. Here the CDR3 DNA reads TGCGCCGTCAGGGGACTAGCGAACCCCGGGCTCGAGCAGTACTTC. This sequence encodes CAVRGLANPGLEQYF.

This rearrangement joins TRBV7-9 to TRBJ2-7; 8 bases map to TRBD1. The CDR3 extends over 15 amino acids. V shed 7 bases and J 8 bases; nucleotides not matched to a gene: 16. Germline CDR1 reads SEHNR; CDR2 reads FQNEAQ (reference sequence). The CDR3 sequence is CASTLGLPGQAKQYF. The CDR3 DNA follows: TGTGCCAGCACTTTGGGCTTACCGGGACAGGCAAAGCAGTACTTC.

This chain uses TRBV5-5 with TRBJ2-7, with D maybe TRBD2 (5 bases). Germline V CDR1 and CDR2: SGHKS, YYEKEE (reference sequence). This CDR3 spans 13 amino acids. Trimming took off 2 bases at V and 4 bases at J, with 10 bases between the two ends. The CDR3, as DNA: TGTGCCAGCAGCTTACGGGAACTATACGAGCAGTACTTC. Amino acids: CASSLRELYEQYF.

This chain uses TRBV28 with TRBJ2-4; 12 bases are shared with TRBD1. Unmatched junction bases numbered 5, after V lost 5 bases and J lost 9 bases. The germline CDR1 and CDR2 sequences are MDHEN and SYDVKM. This CDR3 comprises 14 residues. The CDR3, as DNA: TGTGCCAGCAGTACCGGGACAGGGGGCCCCATTCAGTACTTC. Encoded protein: CASSTGTGGPIQYF. Complete variable domain (other parts from reference TRBV28 and TRBJ2-4): DVKVTQSSRYLVKRTGEKVFLECVQDMDHENMFWYRQDPGLGLRLIYFSYDVKMKEKGDIPEGYSVSREKKERFSLILESASTNQTSMYLCASSTGTGGPIQYFGAGTRLSVL.

The table lists this clone with a few counts. The chain combines TRBV27 with TRBJ2-1; possibly TRBD2 for D (6 bases). Germline V gene sequence: CDR1 MNHEY, CDR2 SMNVEV (reference sequence). The V end lost 3 bases, the J end lost 7 bases, and 19 bases lay between the germline ends. CDR3 length: 16 amino acids. CDR3 DNA: TGTGCCAGCAGTTTCGGGCGCGGTCGGGAGTTGAATGAGCAGTTCTTC. This sequence encodes CASSFGRGRELNEQFF.

This clone turned up a few times. The V gene is TRBV7-2, the J gene TRBJ2-1; a possible D gene is TRBD2 (5 bases). Per germline, CDR1 SGHTA and CDR2 FQGNSA. V lost 5 bases to trimming and J lost 10 bases, with 21 bases between them. The CDR3 consists of 15 residues. This CDR3 reads CASSTSEQPTGEQFF. CDR3 bases: TGTGCCAGCAGCACTAGTGAACAGCCTACCGGAGAGCAGTTCTTC.

This chain links TRBV27 with TRBJ1-1; D perhaps matches TRBD1 (6 bases). Trimming removed 3 bases from V and 5 bases from J, with 13 bases in between. Germline V CDR1 and CDR2: MNHEY, SMNVEV (reference sequence). CDR3 size: 14 residues. The CDR3 sequence is CASSLDSRGTEAFF. In DNA form, the CDR3 reads TGTGCCAGCAGTTTGGACAGCCGGGGAACTGAAGCTTTCTTT.

The rearrangement joins TRBV2 to TRBJ2-5, with unresolved D. V lost 1 base and J 5 bases, leaving 11 bases between the germline ends. The germline V gene has CDR1 SNHLY and CDR2 FYNNEI. This CDR3 contains 14 residues. For the CDR3, the DNA is TGTGCCAGCAGTGAAGGGAAGATCGGGGAGACCCAGTACTTC. Translating it yields CASSEGKIGETQYF.

The rearrangement uses TRBV7-3 and TRBJ2-2, with D possibly being TRBD1 (5 bases). The CDR3 is 13 amino acids. V shed 5 bases and J shed 9 bases, with 13 bases lying between them. Germline V gene lookup returns CDR1 SGHTA and CDR2 FQGTGA. In DNA form, the CDR3 reads TGTGCCAGCAGCCCGACAGCCGCCAGGGAGCTGTTTTTT. As protein: CASSPTAARELFF.

The chain uses TRBV28 and TRBJ1-2, with 10 bases lining up with TRBD1. Per the germline V gene, CDR1 is MDHEN and CDR2 is SYDVKM. With 5 bases clipped from V and 6 bases from J, the junction kept 6 bases outside the gene matches. CDR3 size: 14 residues. The CDR3 reads CASSGIDRGHGYTF. The DNA of the CDR3 is TGTGCCAGCAGTGGGATCGACAGGGGGCATGGCTACACCTTC.

The rearrangement uses TRBV28 and TRBJ2-7; D may be TRBD2 (6 bases). The length of the CDR3 is 12 residues. The V gene's germline CDR1 is MDHEN and CDR2 SYDVKM. Trimming stripped 2 bases from V and 7 bases from J, with 9 bases between. CDR3 coding DNA: TGTGCCAGCAGTTTAGGGGGGATGGAGCAGTACTTC. Its protein is CASSLGGMEQYF.